These T cell receptor beta chains were read from a single sample in a study of sequential checkpoint blockade in melanoma. Profiled with immunoSEQ multiplex PCR; TCRdb holds only in-frame clones, not every one. The sample holds about 21,000 clones, 70% to 90% seen once. Specimen: CD8+ T cells sorted from blood (inferred from file names), collected from a patient given nivolumab and ipilimumab in sequence. These receptors were collected from a human donor with melanoma. Each CDR3 is given with its conserved first and last residue. D genes are given only for firm matches. Some rows mark clone size as missing; the rest say once, few, many or name a class of expanded clone.

CDR3 | DNA | size | V | D | length | J
CASSHGQGATYGYTF | TGCGCCAGCAGCCACGGACAGGGGGCGACCTATGGCTACACCTTC | few | TRBV4-1 | TRBD1 | 15 | TRBJ1-2
CASSAGLNYEQYF | TGTGCCAGCAGCGCGGGACTGAACTACGAGCAGTACTTC | . | TRBV9 | . | 13 | TRBJ2-7
CASSQVNNPGDGYTF | TGTGCCAGCAGCCAAGTCAACAACCCGGGGGATGGCTACACCTTC | . | TRBV13 | . | 15 | TRBJ1-2
CASSLTERERADTQYF | TGTGCCAGCAGTTTGACGGAGCGGGAGCGAGCGGATACGCAGTATTTT | once | TRBV28 | TRBD2 | 16 | TRBJ2-3
CASSLQGFGYEQYF | TGTGCCAGCAGTTTACAGGGGTTTGGGTACGAGCAGTACTTC | . | TRBV27 | . | 14 | TRBJ2-7
CASSQGTSGRGEQFF | TGCGCCAGCAGCCAAGGGACTAGCGGGAGAGGTGAGCAGTTCTTC | . | TRBV4-1 | TRBD2 | 15 | TRBJ2-1
CASSLAGQGDEQFF | TGTGCCAGCAGCTTGGCAGGACAGGGGGATGAGCAGTTCTTC | once | TRBV5-4 | TRBD1 | 14 | TRBJ2-1
CASSVGSGGADTQYF | TGTGCCAGCAGTGTAGGTAGCGGGGGGGCAGATACGCAGTATTTT | . | TRBV6-1 | TRBD2 | 15 | TRBJ2-3
CASRPTGGEQYF | TGTGCCAGCAGACCGACAGGGGGCGAGCAGTACTTC | . | TRBV14 | TRBD1 | 12 | TRBJ2-7
CASSQDALAGVNEQFF | TGCGCCAGCAGCCAAGATGCGCTAGCGGGAGTCAATGAGCAGTTCTTC | . | TRBV4-1 | TRBD2 | 16 | TRBJ2-1
CASSLMTSSNYEQYF | TGCGCCAGCAGCTTGATGACTAGCTCGAACTACGAGCAGTACTTC | few | TRBV4-1 | TRBD2 | 15 | TRBJ2-7
CASSGSSNTGTYEQYF | TGTGCCAGCAGTGGATCTAGTAATACCGGGACCTACGAGCAGTACTTC | . | TRBV2 | . | 16 | TRBJ2-7
CASSFLTGELFF | TGTGCCAGCAGCTTTCTGACCGGGGAGCTGTTTTTT | . | TRBV5-5 | . | 12 | TRBJ2-2
CASSPSGSPTYEQYF | TGCGCCAGCAGTCCTAGCGGGAGCCCTACCTACGAGCAGTACTTC | few | TRBV10-1 | TRBD2 | 15 | TRBJ2-7
CAWSLGADNQPQHF | TGTGCCTGGAGCCTAGGGGCAGATAATCAGCCCCAGCATTTT | . | TRBV30 | . | 14 | TRBJ1-5
CASSMYYEQYF | TGTGCCAGCAGTATGTATTACGAGCAGTACTTC | . | TRBV6-6 | . | 11 | TRBJ2-7
CASSIPAVNTEAFF | TGTGCCAGTAGTATTCCAGCGGTGAACACTGAAGCTTTCTTT | . | TRBV19 | . | 14 | TRBJ1-1
CAIWRGGPTDTQYF | TGTGCCATTTGGCGGGGAGGGCCGACAGATACGCAGTATTTT | . | TRBV10-3 | TRBD2 | 14 | TRBJ2-3
CASASAGGEQFF | TGTGCCAGCGCTTCAGCGGGAGGTGAGCAGTTCTTC | . | TRBV28 | TRBD2 | 12 | TRBJ2-1
CASSESGQGWYGYTF | TGTGCCAGCAGTGAATCGGGACAGGGTTGGTATGGCTACACCTTC | . | TRBV6-1 | TRBD1 | 15 | TRBJ1-2
CASSGYLGQGNYGYTF | TGTGCCAGCAGCGGGTACTTGGGACAGGGCAACTATGGCTACACCTTC | . | TRBV9 | TRBD1 | 16 | TRBJ1-2
CASSRGLAGGGYEQYF | TGTGCCAGCAGCCGCGGACTAGCGGGAGGTGGGTACGAGCAGTACTTC | few | TRBV5-4 | TRBD2 | 16 | TRBJ2-7
CATALDRGEGPFNRELFF | TGTGCCACCGCCCTGGACCGGGGGGAAGGTCCATTTAACCGGGAGCTGTTTTTT | few | TRBV19 | TRBD2 | 18 | TRBJ2-2
CAISDRDDGYTF | TGTGCCATATCTGACAGGGATGACGGCTACACCTTC | . | TRBV10-3 | TRBD1 | 12 | TRBJ1-2
CASSLWTGSVTEAFF | TGTGCCAGCAGTTTGTGGACAGGGTCGGTCACTGAAGCTTTCTTT | . | TRBV28 | TRBD1 | 15 | TRBJ1-1
CASSTQTGGRLYEQYF | TGTGCCAGCAGTACCCAGACCGGGGGGCGCTTATACGAGCAGTACTTC | once | TRBV28 | . | 16 | TRBJ2-7
CASSLWDRRFITEAFF | TGTGCCAGCAGCTTATGGGACAGAAGGTTTATAACTGAAGCTTTCTTT | . | TRBV11-2 | TRBD1 | 16 | TRBJ1-1
CASRTTSGRIYNEQFF | TGTGCCAGCAGGACGACTAGCGGGAGGATTTACAATGAGCAGTTCTTC | . | TRBV27 | TRBD2 | 16 | TRBJ2-1
CASSTETVPEWEKLFF | TGTGCCAGTAGTACGGAGACAGTTCCAGAATGGGAAAAACTGTTTTTT | . | TRBV19 | . | 16 | TRBJ1-4
CASSLVPGLAEYDEQFF | TGTGCCAGCAGTCTGGTCCCGGGACTAGCGGAGTATGATGAGCAGTTCTTC | once | TRBV27 | TRBD2 | 17 | TRBJ2-1
CASSFRTTDFYGYTF | TGTGCCAGCAGCTTCAGAACGACAGATTTCTATGGCTACACCTTC | . | TRBV11-2 | . | 15 | TRBJ1-2
CASSARGASGNTIYF | TGTGCCAGCAGCGCGCGCGGGGCCTCTGGAAACACCATATATTTT | . | TRBV7-9 | . | 15 | TRBJ1-3
CASSLNRNYEQYF | TGTGCCAGCAGTTTAAACAGAAACTACGAGCAGTACTTC | . | TRBV27 | . | 13 | TRBJ2-7
CASSLAGDYEQYF | TGTGCCAGCAGCTTAGCGGGAGACTACGAGCAGTACTTC | . | TRBV7-8 | . | 13 | TRBJ2-7
CASSGTGVGYTF | TGTGCCAGCAGTGGGACAGGCGTCGGCTACACCTTC | . | TRBV9 | TRBD1 | 12 | TRBJ1-2
CASSYGLAGGANTGELFF | TGTGCCAGCAGCTACGGACTAGCGGGAGGGGCGAACACCGGGGAGCTGTTTTTT | . | TRBV7-9 | TRBD2 | 18 | TRBJ2-2
CASTWGGGSYEQYF | TGTGCCAGCACCTGGGGAGGTGGGTCCTACGAGCAGTACTTC | . | TRBV6-1 | . | 14 | TRBJ2-7
CASSGGLAGIEQFF | TGCGCCAGCAGTGGGGGACTAGCGGGTATTGAGCAGTTCTTC | few | TRBV10-1 | TRBD2 | 14 | TRBJ2-1
CASSLDGRVRPDTQYF | TGTGCCAGCAGCTTAGACGGCAGGGTACGACCAGATACGCAGTATTTT | . | TRBV7-2 | . | 16 | TRBJ2-3
CASSLRLAGDEQFF | TGCGCCAGCAGCTTGAGGCTAGCGGGAGATGAGCAGTTCTTC | once | TRBV5-1 | TRBD2 | 14 | TRBJ2-1
CSGAGMGQGFGEAFF | TGCAGCGGGGCGGGGATGGGACAGGGCTTCGGTGAAGCTTTCTTT | . | TRBV29-1 | TRBD1 | 15 | TRBJ1-1
CASSFQRHVGGRRVRSYEQYF | TGTGCCAGCAGTTTTCAACGACACGTGGGGGGGCGCCGGGTCAGGTCCTACGAGCAGTACTTC | . | TRBV27 | . | 21 | TRBJ2-7
CASSVGQDLREQFF | TGTGCCAGCAGTGTCGGACAGGACCTCAGGGAGCAGTTCTTC | once | TRBV27 | TRBD1 | 14 | TRBJ2-1
CASSLSEGISEKLFF | TGTGCCAGCAGCTTATCTGAGGGTATCAGTGAAAAACTGTTTTTT | . | TRBV7-9 | . | 15 | TRBJ1-4
CASSQGGAWTDTEAFF | TGCGCCAGCAGCCAGGGTGGTGCCTGGACAGATACTGAAGCTTTCTTT | . | TRBV4-1 | . | 16 | TRBJ1-1
CASSLGQGSLRELFF | TGTGCCAGCAGTCTCGGACAGGGCAGTTTGAGGGAGCTGTTTTTT | . | TRBV28 | TRBD1 | 15 | TRBJ2-2
CAASGSTMGISPQHF | TGTGCCGCCAGCGGGTCGACTATGGGAATCAGCCCCCAGCATTTT | . | TRBV15 | . | 15 | TRBJ1-5
CASSPESKTGYADTQYF | TGTGCCAGCAGCCCCGAATCGAAGACAGGTTACGCAGATACGCAGTATTTT | . | TRBV13 | . | 17 | TRBJ2-3
CASSERRRTVANTGELFF | TGTGCCAGCAGCGAGCGGCGGCGGACCGTAGCGAACACCGGGGAGCTGTTTTTT | . | TRBV9 | . | 18 | TRBJ2-2
CASSQGGGVSNQPQHF | TGCGCCAGCAGCCAAGGGGGCGGCGTGAGCAATCAGCCCCAGCATTTT | . | TRBV4-1 | . | 16 | TRBJ1-5
CASSGFTGTDPYEQYF | TGCGCCAGCAGCGGCTTTACCGGGACTGATCCCTACGAGCAGTACTTC | . | TRBV10-1 | . | 16 | TRBJ2-7
CASSKTGTEAFF | TGTGCCAGCTCAAAGACGGGCACTGAAGCTTTCTTT | once | TRBV18 | . | 12 | TRBJ1-1
CASSESIQGTQPQHF | TGTGCCAGCAGTGAGTCTATCCAGGGGACTCAGCCCCAGCATTTT | . | TRBV6-1 | . | 15 | TRBJ1-5
CASSPLAGVIYSYEQYF | TGTGCCAGCAGCCCCCTAGCGGGAGTGATATACTCCTACGAGCAGTACTTC | . | TRBV28 | TRBD2 | 17 | TRBJ2-7
CASSESPGLAGPLETQYF | TGTGCCAGCAGTGAGAGCCCGGGACTAGCGGGACCGCTGGAGACCCAGTACTTC | . | TRBV25-1 | TRBD2 | 18 | TRBJ2-5
CASSPRDGSSGREQFF | TGTGCCAGCAGCCCTAGGGACGGGAGTAGTGGGAGGGAGCAGTTCTTC | . | TRBV7-9 | . | 16 | TRBJ2-1
CASRDSGSYEQYF | TGCGCCAGCCGGGACAGTGGATCCTACGAGCAGTACTTC | . | TRBV5-1 | TRBD1 | 13 | TRBJ2-7
CASSPTRGSTEAFF | TGTGCCAGCAGCCCCACGCGGGGAAGCACTGAAGCTTTCTTT | . | TRBV7-7 | . | 14 | TRBJ1-1
CASSLVNNPGDGYTF | TGTGCCAGCAGCCTAGTTAACAACCCGGGGGATGGCTACACCTTC | . | TRBV14 | . | 15 | TRBJ1-2